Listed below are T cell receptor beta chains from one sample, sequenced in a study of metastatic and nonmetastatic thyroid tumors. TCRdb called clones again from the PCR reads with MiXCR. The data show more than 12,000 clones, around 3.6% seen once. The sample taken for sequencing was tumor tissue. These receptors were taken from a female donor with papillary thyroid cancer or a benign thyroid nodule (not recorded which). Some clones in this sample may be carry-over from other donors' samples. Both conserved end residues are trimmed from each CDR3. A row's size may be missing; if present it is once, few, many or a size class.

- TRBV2 ASRGLAGEKAFEQY
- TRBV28 ASILGRRHKREGPYEQY
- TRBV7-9 ASSSLDGSSTDTQY
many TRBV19 ASSARQGVRTEAF
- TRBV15 ATSRDPGRPNQPQH
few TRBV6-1 ASSGRTGGIAEAF
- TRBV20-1 SARDGTSVYNEQF
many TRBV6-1 ASSERGAQRALH
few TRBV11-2 ASSPQTGSGTPLH
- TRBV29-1 SLGGTEAF
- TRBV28 ASSGRSTNTGELF
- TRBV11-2 ASGNGQDQPQH
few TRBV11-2 ASSSPGPAVNEQY
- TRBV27 ASSLAGGSTYTQY
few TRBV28 ASSYGTSYNEQF
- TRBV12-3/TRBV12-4 ASSFSGRARGYT
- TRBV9 ASSQDQGWDGYT
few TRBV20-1 SARTDAPNTIY
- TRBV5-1 ASSATENTEAF
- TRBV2 ASSELPNTEAF
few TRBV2 ASRPGTTSLSGANVLT
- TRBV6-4 ASSDGGATDTQY
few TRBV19 ASSFPGTSNQPQH
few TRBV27 ASSLSGSYEQY
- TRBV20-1 SATGGAGNSPLH
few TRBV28 ASSHYAGTTHKAF
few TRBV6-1 ASNPTKGGRETQY
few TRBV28 ASSLGGRAVYEQY
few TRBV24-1 ATSLTGPLGDTQY
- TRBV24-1 ATSDAYGTGLYGYT
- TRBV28 ASTRQVNQPQH
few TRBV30 AWDRDYSPLH
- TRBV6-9 ASSLGGRLTDTQY
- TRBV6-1 ASIPGLAPNTQY
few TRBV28 ASRTKNQPQN
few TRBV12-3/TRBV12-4 ASSLRGSGNTIY
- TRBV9 ASSVGLAVQETQY
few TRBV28 ASSFLSGTDTQY
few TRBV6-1 ASSLGVGELF
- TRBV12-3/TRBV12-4 ASSLRQGAREQY
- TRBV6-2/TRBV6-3 ASSQGRGQPQH
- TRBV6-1 ASSVEQVAVGYT
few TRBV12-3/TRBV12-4 ASSPSGDYGYT
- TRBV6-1 ASSTDSTDTQY
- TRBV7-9 ASSTGTGILSSYNEQF